The 26 T cell receptor beta chains below all came from one sample that was sequenced in a study of T cell responses to AZD1222 COVID-19 vaccine. Clones were sequenced by immunoSEQ multiplex PCR, and TCRdb holds only the in-frame ones, with some missing. The sample has under 100,000 clones; 70% to 90% are singletons. The material was peripheral blood, obtained 28 days after the second AZD1222 dose. All receptors come from an adult who received the AZD1222 COVID-19 vaccine.

The J gene is TRBJ2-1, the V gene TRBV9, with 8 bases that match TRBD2. Germline-derived CDR1 and CDR2 are SGDLS and YYNGEE. V lost 0 bases, J lost 15 bases, and 14 bases stayed unmatched. CDR3 size: 15 residues. Here the CDR3 DNA reads TGTGCCAGCAGCGTAGATGCGACTAGCGTCGGTAGGCCGTTCTTC. Residues: CASSVDATSVGRPFF.

V and J are TRBV7-9 and TRBJ2-5; D unclear. Germline CDR1 reads SEHNR; CDR2 reads FQNEAQ (reference sequence). V lost 1 base and J 4 bases, leaving 4 bases between the germline ends. CDR3 size: 12 residues. The CDR3 nucleotides are TGTGCCAGCAGCTTAGTAGGAGAGACCCAGTACTTC. Translation gives CASSLVGETQYF.

The rearrangement uses TRBV21-1 and TRBJ1-6. TRBV21-1 is reported as a pseudogene. This CDR3 has 16 residues. CDR3 coding DNA: TGTGCCAGCAGCTTTACCACTACCGCTACTTACTCACCCCTCCACTTT. This sequence encodes CASSFTTTATYSPLHF.

The J gene is TRBJ2-7, the V gene TRBV6-2 or TRBV6-3; TRBD1 might be the D (5 bases). Trimming stripped 0 bases from V and 0 bases from J, with 12 bases between. This CDR3 region has 16 residues. Germline V gene lookup returns CDR1 MNHEY and CDR2 SVGEGT. The CDR3 here is CASSYSFSDSSYEQYF. CDR3 DNA sequence: TGTGCCAGCAGTTACTCGTTCAGCGACAGCTCCTACGAGCAGTACTTC.

The chain has TRBV11-2 and TRBJ1-3, with 10 bases fitting TRBD1. Germline loops: CDR1 SGHAT, CDR2 FQNNGV. The CDR3 consists of 16 residues. J gave up 1 base and V 5 bases, and 5 bases lay outside the gene matches. The CDR3: CASSPGTGVSGNTIYF. The CDR3 nucleotides are TGTGCCAGCAGCCCTGGGACAGGGGTATCTGGAAACACCATATATTTT.

The chain joins TRBV20-1 to TRBJ2-7; D unresolved. The V gene's germline CDR1 is DFQATT and CDR2 SNEGSKA (reference sequence). Trimming left V 3 bases short and J 8 bases short, with 17 bases between. The CDR3 totals 13 residues. The DNA for the CDR3 is TGCAGTGCTAGTCCTAAAACCGACCTACAGCAGTACTTC. Protein: CSASPKTDLQQYF.

This clone was seen only a few times. This chain joins TRBV7-2 and TRBJ2-2; 9 bases align to TRBD2. The CDR3 runs 16 residues. CDR1 and CDR2 from the germline V gene are SGHTA and FQGNSA. The V and J ends lost 3 bases and 5 bases, in that order; junction bases with no gene match: 7. The CDR3 spells CASSFLSGGRTGELFF. For the CDR3, the DNA is TGTGCCAGCAGCTTCCTGAGCGGGGGGAGGACCGGGGAGCTGTTTTTT.

The chain recombines TRBV2 with TRBJ2-5; 7 bases agree with TRBD2. The CDR3 covers 14 residues. The V and J ends lost 8 bases and 7 bases, in that order; junction bases with no gene match: 13. Germline assignment: CDR1 SNHLY and CDR2 FYNNEI. CDR3 in amino acids: CASFERGSMGTQYF. In nucleotides, the CDR3 is TGTGCCAGCTTCGAGCGGGGTTCGATGGGGACCCAGTACTTC.

CDR3 residues: CASSLQGPTPYGYTF. The CDR3 nucleotides read TGCGCCAGCAGCTTGCAGGGCCCAACCCCCTATGGCTACACCTTC. V usage is TRBV5-1 and J usage is TRBJ1-2; maybe TRBD1 (5 bases). V lost 1 base, J lost 4 bases, and 14 bases lay in between. Germline V CDR1 and CDR2: SGHRS, YFSETQ. The CDR3 contains 15 residues.

The chain uses TRBV29-1 and TRBJ1-1; D unclear. This CDR3 has 13 residues. V lost 5 bases and J lost 2, with 12 bases in between. Germline V lookup: CDR1 SQVTM, CDR2 ANQGSEA. The CDR3 region is CSVIRPINTEAFF. The CDR3 nucleotides read TGCAGCGTTATCAGGCCGATTAACACTGAAGCTTTCTTT. The full variable domain, completed using reference TRBV29-1 and TRBJ1-1, is SAVISQKPSRDICQRGTSLTIQCQVDSQVTMMFWYRQQPGQSLTLIATANQGSEATYESGFVIDKFPISRPNLTFSTLTVSNMSPEDSSIYLCSVIRPINTEAFFGQGTRLTVV.

The V and J genes are TRBV12-3 or TRBV12-4 and TRBJ1-2; D perhaps matches TRBD1 (5 bases). This CDR3 is built from 12 residues. V was shortened by 7 bases and J by 4 bases, with 10 bases between the two germline ends. CDR3 region: CASTRGLYGYTF. For the CDR3, the DNA is TGTGCCAGCACACGGGGCCTCTATGGCTACACCTTC.

The gene calls are TRBV3-1 (or the pseudogene TRBV3-2) and TRBJ2-3; possibly TRBD1 or TRBD2 for D (6 bases each). The CDR3 sequence is 13 residues long. Deletions cut 4 bases from V and 8 bases from J, with 13 bases between. The V gene's germline CDR1 is LGHDT and CDR2 YNNKEL (reference sequence). CDR3 nucleotide sequence: TGTGCCAGCAGCCTGGAGGGGGATGGTACGCAGTATTTT. Its protein product is CASSLEGDGTQYF.

The chain links TRBV21-1 to TRBJ2-7. TRBV21-1 is a pseudogene. The CDR3 is 12 residues long. The CDR3 is CASSKDRNEQYV. CDR3 coding DNA: TGTGCCAGCAGCAAAGATCGGAACGAGCAGTACGTC.

This clone was observed once. This sequence joins TRBV6-6 and TRBJ1-2; no firm D call. This CDR3 is 19 amino acids long. CDR1 is MNHNY, CDR2 SVGAGI, per germline (reference sequence). Trimming stripped 5 bases from V and 4 bases from J, with 29 bases between. CDR3: CASSPEPFSLTNHVYGYTF. The CDR3 DNA is TGTGCCAGCAGTCCGGAACCTTTTAGCCTTACCAACCATGTCTATGGCTACACCTTC.

This chain uses TRBV4-3 with TRBJ2-1; D may be TRBD2 (5 bases). Trimming shortened V by 1 base and J by 3 bases, and 10 bases separated the two germline ends. Looked up from germline, CDR1 is LGHNA and CDR2 is YSLEER. This CDR3 has 15 residues. CDR3: CASSQGSGSYNEQFF. The CDR3, as DNA: TGCGCCAGCAGCCAAGGTAGTGGGAGCTACAATGAGCAGTTCTTC.

The chain employs TRBV11-2 and TRBJ2-7; 7 bases are a match to TRBD2. Germline CDR1 and CDR2: SGHAT and FQNNGV. J gave up 6 bases and V 8 bases, and 4 bases lay outside the gene matches. The CDR3 runs to 11 residues. The CDR3 DNA sequence: TGTGCCAGCCGGGGAGGGCTCGAGCAGTACGTC. Translation: CASRGGLEQYV.

The J gene is TRBJ2-2, the V gene TRBV19; 10 bases line up with TRBD2. CDR3 size: 17 residues. Germline CDR1 and CDR2: LNHDA and SQIVND (reference sequence). J lost 7 bases, V lost 6 bases, and 14 bases had no gene match. CDR3 nucleotide sequence: TGTGCCAGTAGAAAACTCTTCTCTAGCGGGAGCGGCGGGGAGCTGTTTTTT. Translating it yields CASRKLFSSGSGGELFF.

V is TRBV19 and J is TRBJ1-5; 8 nucleotides agree with TRBD1. The CDR3 extends over 14 amino acids. The trim removed 5 bases at V and 10 bases at J, leaving 10 bases unmatched. CDR1 is LNHDA and CDR2 is SQIVND in the germline V gene (reference sequence). The CDR3 sequence: CASSLWTGTSPQHF. CDR3 nucleotide sequence: TGTGCCAGTAGTCTCTGGACAGGGACGAGCCCCCAGCATTTT.

The rearrangement joins TRBV28 to TRBJ1-5; possibly TRBD1 for D (5 bases). V gave up 2 bases and J gave up 0 bases, with 11 bases separating them. This CDR3 region has 16 residues. Germline V CDR1 and CDR2: MDHEN, SYDVKM. The CDR3 reads CASSLTGSYSNQPQHF. The CDR3 DNA follows: TGTGCCAGCAGTTTAACAGGCAGCTATAGCAATCAGCCCCAGCATTTT.

This chain connects TRBV28 to TRBJ1-1, with a possible D match to TRBD1 (5 bases). V lost 10 bases to trimming and J lost 8 bases, with 17 bases between them. The CDR3 covers 12 residues. Germline loops: CDR1 MDHEN, CDR2 SYDVKM. The CDR3, as DNA: TGTGCCACCCGAGGAGGGGCGCGAGAAGCTTTCTTT. This sequence encodes CATRGGAREAFF.

This chain uses TRBV28 with TRBJ1-5; no definite D call. Per germline, CDR1 MDHEN and CDR2 SYDVKM. The V gene lost 5 bases and the J gene lost 0 bases, with 8 bases spanning the gap. The CDR3 has 14 amino acids. CDR3 loop: CASSGPISNQPQHF. In DNA form, the CDR3 reads TGTGCCAGCAGTGGGCCCATTAGCAATCAGCCCCAGCATTTT.

The genes are TRBV6-6 and TRBJ2-1, with 9 positions matching TRBD1. Germline CDR1 reads MNHNY; CDR2 reads SVGAGI (reference sequence). There are 20 residues in the CDR3. The V gene end was trimmed by 5 bases and the J gene end by 1 base; junction bases not matched to a gene: 18. The CDR3 DNA is TGTGCCAGCAGTCCCGGTGGGAGGGACAGGGTGTTCCGTTCCTACAATGAGCAGTTCTTC. This gives the protein CASSPGGRDRVFRSYNEQFF.

This clone was observed a single time. The J gene is TRBJ1-1, the V gene TRBV30, with a weak D call TRBD1 (6 bases). The CDR3 contains 14 residues. Per germline, CDR1 GTSNPN and CDR2 SVGIG (reference sequence). Trimming cost V 4 bases and J 5 bases, with 17 bases left between them. CDR3 nucleotides: TGTGCCTGGACCCTTTTGACAGGAAGGACTGAAGCTTTCTTT. As protein: CAWTLLTGRTEAFF.

The chain carries TRBV5-8 and TRBJ1-2; 7 nucleotides line up with TRBD1. V lost 3 bases and J lost 6; bases outside the gene matches: 14. The CDR3 has 16 amino acids. The germline V gene encodes CDR1 SGHTS and CDR2 YDEGEE. In DNA, the CDR3 is TGTGCCAGCAGCTCGACCCGGACAGGTGTCTCGAATGGCTACACCTTC. Residues: CASSSTRTGVSNGYTF.

The chain links TRBV11-3 to TRBJ1-5; tentatively, D is TRBD1 (5 bases). Germline CDR1 reads SGHNT; CDR2 reads YENEEA. The length of the CDR3 is 12 residues. The V end lost 4 bases, the J end lost 7 bases, and 8 bases lay between the germline ends. CDR3: CASSYQGQPQHF. CDR3 nucleotide sequence: TGTGCCAGCAGCTACCAGGGCCAGCCCCAGCATTTT.

The rearrangement joins TRBV24-1 to TRBJ1-2, with 10 positions matching TRBD1. Germline values: CDR1 KGHDR, CDR2 SFDVKD. This CDR3 contains 16 residues. J gave up 8 bases and V 0 bases, and 8 bases lay outside the gene matches. The CDR3, as DNA: TGTGCCACCAGTGATTTGGGGGTGGGACAGGGGCAGGGCTACACCTTC. The encoded protein is CATSDLGVGQGQGYTF.